This T cell receptor (beta chain) is drawn from a study of blood T cell repertoires in COVID-19. Study summary: Donors in the United States, Italy and Spain gave samples during acute or convalescent COVID-19. PBMCs, B-cell-depleted T cells, or T cells were the source of the cDNA or gDNA that made up the material.

As processed by the authors: Amplification of reference gene primers provided the estimated nucleated cell counts. The protocol was immunoSEQ multiplex PCR, while the TCRdb copy is restricted to in-frame clones and leaves out a portion. Clone size and the V and J calls come from that table; the DNA yielded D and trimming. The sample holds roughly 31,000 clones, more than 80% seen once. The sequence came from an elderly man with acute or convalescent COVID-19. Sequenced material: peripheral blood.

In DNA, the CDR3 is TGCGCCAGCAGCCAAACGCCAAGGGGGCGGAACACTGAAGCTTTCTTT. Amino acid sequence: CASSQTPRGRNTEAFF. The V and J genes are TRBV5-1 and TRBJ1-1, with TRBD1 identical over 7 bases. With V trimmed by 4 bases and J by 1 base, 10 bases remained unmatched. The germline V gene has CDR1 SGHRS and CDR2 YFSETQ. The CDR3 extends over 16 amino acids.